Sequencing of this T cell receptor (beta chain) was carried out in a study of tumor-infiltrating lymphocytes in oesophageal squamous cell carcinoma. MiXCR, applied by TCRdb to the PCR reads, yields one record per CDR3 protein. The table lists 20,000 or so distinct CDR3 sequences, around 41% of them singletons. This clonotype is medium-sized within its sample. CDR1 and CDR2 from the germline V gene are SGHNT and YYREEE (reference sequence). The junction had 15 bases not matched to a gene; V was cut back by 6 bases and J by 5 bases. The CDR3 loop spans 17 amino acids. The chain carries TRBV5-4 and TRBJ2-7; 12 nucleotides match TRBD2. Sequenced material: esophageal tumor tissue. This clonotype was sampled from a male donor with esophageal squamous cell carcinoma. The CDR3 region is CASKRTSGTTGPNEQYF. CDR3 nucleotide sequence: TGTGCCAGCAAAAGGACTAGCGGGACCACGGGACCTAACGAGCAGTACTTC.